This T cell receptor beta chain was observed in a study of T cells in Graves' hyperthyroidism and ophthalmopathy. This clonotype was counted at least ten times. Its specificity is not known. It was RNA transcripts that yielded the amplified TCR beta CDR3 regions. HTBI primers were the set used in a first-round RT-PCR of the TCR CDR3. TCRdb used MiXCR to reprocess the multiplex PCR reads, holding one entry per CDR3 protein. The table lists around 350,000 distinct CDR3 sequences, 25% of them singletons. Findings and limits, study-wide: Researchers found most expanded thyroid clonotypes above 0.001 in blood as well.

Sequenced sample: blood. This TCR was recovered from a man over 45 with Graves' hyperthyroidism.

The CDR3 DNA reads as TGTGCCAGCAGTCTCTACCCCAATGAGCAGTTCTTC. Its protein is CASSLYPNEQFF. The genes are TRBV12-3 or TRBV12-4 and TRBJ2-1; no clear D gene. CDR3 length equals 12 residues. V gave up 5 bases and J gave up 6 bases, with 8 bases separating them.